The 7 T cell receptor beta chains reported below all come from one sample, sequenced in a study of blood T cell repertoires in COVID-19. Repertoires were generated with immunoSEQ multiplex PCR, while TCRdb's copy carries only in-frame clones and drops some. The sample lists hundreds of thousands of clones; 75% to 90% were seen once. Input material: PBMCs or T cells enriched from blood (not recorded which). The receptors stem from a woman aged 45-59 years who had recovered from COVID-19.

The chain uses TRBV4-1 and TRBJ2-1; 7 nucleotides agree with TRBD1. Germline assignment: CDR1 MGHRA and CDR2 YSYEKL. The CDR3 is made up of 18 amino acids. The V gene end was trimmed by 0 bases and the J gene end by 2 bases; junction bases not matched to a gene: 10. CDR3 bases: TGCGCCAGCAGCCAAGATCTCGGGCCAAGGGGGCCCTACAATGAGCAGTTCTTC. The encoded protein is CASSQDLGPRGPYNEQFF.

The chain uses TRBV5-1 and TRBJ2-7, with D perhaps TRBD2 (6 bases). CDR3 length equals 14 residues. Germline values: CDR1 SGHRS, CDR2 YFSETQ. Trimming cost V 0 bases and J 2 bases, with 9 bases left between them. The CDR3 loop reads CASSLEAGPYEQYF. CDR3 sequence (DNA): TGCGCCAGCAGCTTGGAGGCGGGACCCTACGAGCAGTACTTC.

This chain connects TRBV5-1 to TRBJ1-4; tentatively, D is TRBD1 (6 bases). With 6 bases removed from V and 13 bases from J, the gap between germline ends came to 22 bases. Germline V gene data show CDR1 as SGHRS and CDR2 as YFSETQ. The CDR3 length is 14 residues. CDR3 residues: CASKPPGATELLFF. CDR3 bases: TGCGCCAGCAAACCCCCAGGGGCGACTGAATTACTGTTTTTT.

The V gene is TRBV6-2 or TRBV6-3, the J gene TRBJ2-2; 8 nucleotides match TRBD2. Per the germline V gene, CDR1 is MNHEY and CDR2 is SVGEGT. The CDR3 is made up of 16 amino acids. V was clipped by 5 bases and J by 6 bases; unmatched bases: 11. The chain's CDR3 is CASSPLGTRISGELFF. The DNA of the CDR3 is TGTGCCAGCAGTCCCCTCGGGACTAGGATTTCCGGGGAGCTGTTTTTT.

This chain uses TRBV5-1 with TRBJ2-7, with TRBD2 matching 13 bases. Looked up from germline, CDR1 is SGHRS and CDR2 is YFSETQ. The CDR3 runs 14 residues. V shed 4 bases, J shed 4 bases, and the junction held 2 bases outside the gene matches. CDR3 region: CASSKGLAGYEQYF. The DNA for the CDR3 is TGCGCCAGCAGCAAGGGACTAGCGGGATACGAGCAGTACTTC.

The rearrangement uses TRBV19 and TRBJ2-7, with D maybe TRBD1 (6 bases). Germline CDR1 is LNHDA and CDR2 is SQIVND (reference sequence). This CDR3 region has 13 residues. The V end was cut by 2 bases, the J end by 6 bases, with 11 bases between. DNA of the CDR3: TGTGCCAGTAGTATAATAGGGGGTGGCGAGCAGTACTTC. Amino acid sequence: CASSIIGGGEQYF.

The rearrangement links TRBV15 to TRBJ1-5; no firm D call. This CDR3 has 17 residues. CDR1 LNHNV and CDR2 YYDKDF come from the germline V gene (reference sequence). V was shortened by 0 bases and J by 0 bases, with 12 bases between the two germline ends. CDR3 bases: TGTGCCACCAGCAGAGACACTAGGGTATATAGCAATCAGCCCCAGCATTTT. This sequence encodes CATSRDTRVYSNQPQHF.